This entry features one TCR beta chain sequence. Antigen: not known. The sample is drawn from a study of cytomegalovirus exposure and HLA in healthy donors. Turning to the study itself: HLA-typed donors were the source of around 80 million unique TCRs, which an early data release held.

Study-wide findings and caveats: Investigators reported fewer than 200 TCR beta chains as tied to cytomegalovirus. Among the sequence variants, a highly shared cluster was likely an artifact of sequencing. A link between a missense DCLRE1C variant and TCR beta V- and J-gene trimming emerged from a later analysis.

The PCR contained 60 Vbeta and 13 Jbeta primers. TCRdb's table, derived via immunoSEQ multiplex PCR, lists solely in-frame clones and lacks some. The sample contains roughly 200,000 clones, roughly 70% of which appear only once. The CDR3 is 16 residues long. Looked up from germline, CDR1 is SNHLY and CDR2 is FYNNEI. Trimming pared 5 bases from V and 4 bases from J, leaving 20 bases between. J is TRBJ1-2 and V is TRBV2; D may be TRBD1 (5 bases). The sequenced material came from PBMCs. This clonotype was obtained from a male donor in good health and CMV-seronegative. The CDR3 is CASSPQNVGRGYGYTF. The CDR3 DNA reads as TGTGCCAGCAGTCCCCAAAACGTGGGGAGGGGCTATGGCTACACCTTC.